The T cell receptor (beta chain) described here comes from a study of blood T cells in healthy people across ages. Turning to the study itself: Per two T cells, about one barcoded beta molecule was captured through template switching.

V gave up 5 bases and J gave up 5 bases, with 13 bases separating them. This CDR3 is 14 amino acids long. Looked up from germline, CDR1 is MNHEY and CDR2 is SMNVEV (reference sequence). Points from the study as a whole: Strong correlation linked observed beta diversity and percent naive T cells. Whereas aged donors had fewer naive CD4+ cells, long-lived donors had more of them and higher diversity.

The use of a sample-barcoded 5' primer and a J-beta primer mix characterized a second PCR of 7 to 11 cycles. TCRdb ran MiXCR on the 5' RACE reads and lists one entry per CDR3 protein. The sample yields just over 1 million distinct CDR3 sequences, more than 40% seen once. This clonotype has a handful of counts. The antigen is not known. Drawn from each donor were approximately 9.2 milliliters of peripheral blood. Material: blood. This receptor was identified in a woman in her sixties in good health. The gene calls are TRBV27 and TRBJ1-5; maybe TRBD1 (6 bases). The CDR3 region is CASSRRGGDQPQHF. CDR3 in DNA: TGTGCCAGCAGTCGAAGGGGGGGAGATCAGCCCCAGCATTTT.